Sequencing of this T cell receptor beta chain was carried out in a study of OX40 agonist ivuxolimab in advanced cancers. Turning to the study itself: The study gave patients intravenous ivuxolimab at 0.01 to 10 mg/kg every 2 weeks. Mean age approximately 66 years, range about 20 to 90; 82.7% male. People who had prior anti-PD-1, anti-PD-L1 or anti-CTLA-4 therapy could take part, and 35% to 50% had some. Study findings and constraints: By week 6 at 0.1 to 3.0 mg/kg, blood CD4+ and CD8+ T cells had expanded clonally.

Of note for this clone: The antigen remains undetermined.

Repertoires were generated with immunoSEQ multiplex PCR, while TCRdb's copy carries only in-frame clones and drops some. The sample records some 50,000 clones, approximately 83% being singletons. The CDR3 spans 12 residues. Germline values: CDR1 SQVTM, CDR2 ANQGSEA. V was clipped by 0 bases and J by 14 bases, with 15 bases between them. The source is an adult with an advanced solid tumor such as melanoma, head and neck, liver or kidney cancer. The sequenced sample was CD4+ or CD8+ T cells sorted from blood, obtained in a trial of the OX40 agonist ivuxolimab. V is TRBV29-1 and J is TRBJ2-3, with D unclear. CDR3 sequence reads: CSVEDRRPMGYF. The DNA of the CDR3 is TGCAGCGTTGAAGATCGGAGACCTATGGGGTATTTT.